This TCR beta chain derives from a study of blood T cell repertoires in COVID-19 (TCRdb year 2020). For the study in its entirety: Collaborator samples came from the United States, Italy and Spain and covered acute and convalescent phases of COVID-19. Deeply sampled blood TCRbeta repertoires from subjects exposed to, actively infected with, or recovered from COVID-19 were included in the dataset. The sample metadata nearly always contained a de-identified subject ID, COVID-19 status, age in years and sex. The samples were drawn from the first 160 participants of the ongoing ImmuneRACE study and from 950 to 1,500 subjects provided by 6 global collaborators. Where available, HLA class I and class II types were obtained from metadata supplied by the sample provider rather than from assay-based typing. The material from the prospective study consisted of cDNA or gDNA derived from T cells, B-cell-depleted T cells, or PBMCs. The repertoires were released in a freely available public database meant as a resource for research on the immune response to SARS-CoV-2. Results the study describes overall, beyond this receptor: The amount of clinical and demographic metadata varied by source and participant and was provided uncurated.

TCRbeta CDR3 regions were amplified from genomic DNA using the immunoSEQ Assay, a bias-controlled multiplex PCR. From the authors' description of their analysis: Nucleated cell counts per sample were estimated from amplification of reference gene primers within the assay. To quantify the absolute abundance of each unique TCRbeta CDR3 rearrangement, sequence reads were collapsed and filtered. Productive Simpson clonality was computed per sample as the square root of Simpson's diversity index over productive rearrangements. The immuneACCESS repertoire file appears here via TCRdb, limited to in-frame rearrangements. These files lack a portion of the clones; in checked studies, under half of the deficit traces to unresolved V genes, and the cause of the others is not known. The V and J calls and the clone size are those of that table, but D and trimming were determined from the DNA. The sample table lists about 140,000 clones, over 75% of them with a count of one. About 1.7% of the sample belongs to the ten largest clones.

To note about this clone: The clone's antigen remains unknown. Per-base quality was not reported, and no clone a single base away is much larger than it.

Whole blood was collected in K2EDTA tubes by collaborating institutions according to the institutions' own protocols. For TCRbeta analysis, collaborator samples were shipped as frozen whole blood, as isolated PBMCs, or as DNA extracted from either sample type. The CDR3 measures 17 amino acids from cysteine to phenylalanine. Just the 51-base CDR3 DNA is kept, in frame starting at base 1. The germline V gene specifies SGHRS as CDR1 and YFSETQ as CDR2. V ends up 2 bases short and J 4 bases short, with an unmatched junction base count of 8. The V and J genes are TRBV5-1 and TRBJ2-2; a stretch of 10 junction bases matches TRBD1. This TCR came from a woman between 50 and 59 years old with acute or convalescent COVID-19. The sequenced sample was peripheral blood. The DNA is TGCGCCAGCAGCTTTCGGCCCGGGACAGGGGCCACCGGGGAGCTGTTTTTT. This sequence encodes CASSFRPGTGATGELFF.